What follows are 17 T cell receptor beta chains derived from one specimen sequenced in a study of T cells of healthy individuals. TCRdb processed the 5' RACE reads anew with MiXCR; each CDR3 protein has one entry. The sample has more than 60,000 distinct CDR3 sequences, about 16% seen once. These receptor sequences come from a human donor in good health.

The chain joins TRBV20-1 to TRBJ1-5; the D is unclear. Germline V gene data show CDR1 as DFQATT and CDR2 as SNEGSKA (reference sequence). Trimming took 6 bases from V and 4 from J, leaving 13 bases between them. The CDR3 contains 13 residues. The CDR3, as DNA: TGCAGTGCAGTGGGAGGACGGAATCAGCCCCAGCATTTT. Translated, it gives CSAVGGRNQPQHF.

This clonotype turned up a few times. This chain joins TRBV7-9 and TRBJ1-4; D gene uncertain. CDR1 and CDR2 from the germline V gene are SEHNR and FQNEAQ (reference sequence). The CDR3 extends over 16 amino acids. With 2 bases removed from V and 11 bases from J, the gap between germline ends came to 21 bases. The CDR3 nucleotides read TGTGCCAGCAGCTTAAAATATGCAGTCGGGGAAGCCAAACTGTTTTTT. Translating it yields CASSLKYAVGEAKLFF.

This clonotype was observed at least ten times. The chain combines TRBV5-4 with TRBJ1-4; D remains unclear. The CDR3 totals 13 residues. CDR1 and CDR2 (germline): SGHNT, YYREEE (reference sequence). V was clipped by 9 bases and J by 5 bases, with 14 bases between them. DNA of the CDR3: TGTGCCACCAAGAGTACGGGAAATGAAAAACTGTTTTTT. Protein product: CATKSTGNEKLFF.

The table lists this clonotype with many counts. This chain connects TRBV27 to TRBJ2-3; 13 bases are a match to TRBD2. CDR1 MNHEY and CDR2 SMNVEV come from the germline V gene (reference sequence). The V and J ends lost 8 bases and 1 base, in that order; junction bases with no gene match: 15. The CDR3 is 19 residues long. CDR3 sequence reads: CASGIGLAGVSSGTDTQYF. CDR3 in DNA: TGTGCCAGCGGTATAGGACTAGCGGGAGTGAGTAGCGGCACAGATACGCAGTATTTT.

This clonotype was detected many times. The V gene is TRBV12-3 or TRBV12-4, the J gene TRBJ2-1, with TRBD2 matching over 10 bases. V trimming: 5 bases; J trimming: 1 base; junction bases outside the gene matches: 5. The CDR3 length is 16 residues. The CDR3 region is CASSPPSGRSYNEQFF. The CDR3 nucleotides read TGTGCCAGCAGTCCCCCTAGCGGGAGATCCTACAATGAGCAGTTCTTC.

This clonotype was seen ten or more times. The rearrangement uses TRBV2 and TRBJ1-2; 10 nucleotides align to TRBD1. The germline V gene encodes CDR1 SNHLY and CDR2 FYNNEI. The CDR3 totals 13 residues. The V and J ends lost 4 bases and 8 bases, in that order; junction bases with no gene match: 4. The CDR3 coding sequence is TGTGCCAGCAGTGTCGACAGGGGGCGAGGCTACACCTTC. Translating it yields CASSVDRGRGYTF.

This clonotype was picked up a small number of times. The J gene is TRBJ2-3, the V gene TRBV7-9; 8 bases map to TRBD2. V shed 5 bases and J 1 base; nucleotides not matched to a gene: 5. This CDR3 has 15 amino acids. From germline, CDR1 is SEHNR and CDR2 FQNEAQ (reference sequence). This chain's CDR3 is CASSPYSGGTDTQYF. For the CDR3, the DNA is TGTGCCAGCAGCCCCTATAGCGGGGGCACAGATACGCAGTATTTT.

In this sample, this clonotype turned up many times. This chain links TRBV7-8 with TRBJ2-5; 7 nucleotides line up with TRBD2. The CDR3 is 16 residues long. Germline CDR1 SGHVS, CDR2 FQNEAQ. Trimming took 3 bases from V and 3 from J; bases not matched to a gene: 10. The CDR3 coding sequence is TGTGCCAGCAGCTTTCCGGAGGCGGGAGTAAAAGAGACCCAGTACTTC. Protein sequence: CASSFPEAGVKETQYF.

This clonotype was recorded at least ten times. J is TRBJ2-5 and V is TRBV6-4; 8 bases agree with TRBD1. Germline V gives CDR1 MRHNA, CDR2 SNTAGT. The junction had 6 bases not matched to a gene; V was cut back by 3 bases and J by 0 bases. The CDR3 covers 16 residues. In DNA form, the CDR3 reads TGTGCCAGCAGTGAGGACAGGGTCCGGTACCAAGAGACCCAGTACTTC. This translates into CASSEDRVRYQETQYF.

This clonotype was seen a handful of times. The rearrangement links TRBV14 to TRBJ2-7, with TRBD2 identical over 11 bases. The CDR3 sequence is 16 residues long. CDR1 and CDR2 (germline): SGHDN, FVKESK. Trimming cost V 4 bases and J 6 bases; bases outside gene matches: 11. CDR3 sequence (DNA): TGTGCCAGCAGCCCGACACTACTAGCGGGAGTCATCGAGCAGTACTTC. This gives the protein CASSPTLLAGVIEQYF.

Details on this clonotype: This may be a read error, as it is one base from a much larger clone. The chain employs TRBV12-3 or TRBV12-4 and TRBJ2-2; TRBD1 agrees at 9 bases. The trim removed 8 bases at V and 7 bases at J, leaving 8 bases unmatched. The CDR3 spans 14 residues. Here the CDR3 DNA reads TGTGCCAGCCTTGTACAGGGGGCGATCGGGGAGCTGTTTTTT. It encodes CASLVQGAIGELFF.

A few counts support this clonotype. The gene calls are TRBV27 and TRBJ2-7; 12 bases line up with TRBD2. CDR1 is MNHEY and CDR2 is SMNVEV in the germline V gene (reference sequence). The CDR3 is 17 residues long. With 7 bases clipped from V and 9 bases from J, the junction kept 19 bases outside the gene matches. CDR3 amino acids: CASTPSASGRAWEGQYF. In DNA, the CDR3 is TGTGCCAGCACCCCCTCGGCTAGCGGGAGGGCCTGGGAGGGGCAGTACTTC.

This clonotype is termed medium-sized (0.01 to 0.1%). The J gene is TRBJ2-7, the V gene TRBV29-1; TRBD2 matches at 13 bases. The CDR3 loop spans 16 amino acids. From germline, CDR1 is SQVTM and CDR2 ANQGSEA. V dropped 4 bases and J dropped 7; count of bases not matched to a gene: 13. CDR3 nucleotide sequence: TGCAGCGTTGGACTAGCGGGAGGTCAAGTTGTGGGAGAGCAGTACTTC. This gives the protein CSVGLAGGQVVGEQYF.

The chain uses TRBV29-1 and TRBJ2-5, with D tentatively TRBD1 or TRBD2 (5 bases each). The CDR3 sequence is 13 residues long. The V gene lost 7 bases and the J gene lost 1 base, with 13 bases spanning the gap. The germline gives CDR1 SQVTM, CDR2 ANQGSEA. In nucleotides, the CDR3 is TGCAGCGCTAACATGAGGGGCCAAGAGACCCAGTACTTC. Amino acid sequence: CSANMRGQETQYF. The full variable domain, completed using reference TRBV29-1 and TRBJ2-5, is SAVISQKPSRDICQRGTSLTIQCQVDSQVTMMFWYRQQPGQSLTLIATANQGSEATYESGFVIDKFPISRPNLTFSTLTVSNMSPEDSSIYLCSANMRGQETQYFGPGTRLLVL.

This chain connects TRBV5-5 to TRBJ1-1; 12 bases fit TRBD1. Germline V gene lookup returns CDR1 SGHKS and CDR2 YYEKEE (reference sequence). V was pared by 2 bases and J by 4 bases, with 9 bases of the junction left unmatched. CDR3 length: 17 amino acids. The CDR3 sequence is CASSFGPGQGARTEAFF. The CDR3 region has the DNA TGTGCCAGCAGCTTTGGGCCGGGACAGGGGGCGCGCACTGAAGCTTTCTTT.

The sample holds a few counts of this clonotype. The CDR3: CSVEKGASEQYF. DNA of the CDR3: TGCAGCGTTGAGAAGGGGGCGAGCGAGCAGTACTTC. The chain is built from TRBV29-1 and TRBJ2-7; the match to TRBD1 covers 7 bases. In germline, CDR1 is SQVTM, CDR2 ANQGSEA. The J segment lost 6 bases and the V segment lost 3 bases, leaving 5 bases of the junction unmatched. The CDR3 extends over 12 amino acids.

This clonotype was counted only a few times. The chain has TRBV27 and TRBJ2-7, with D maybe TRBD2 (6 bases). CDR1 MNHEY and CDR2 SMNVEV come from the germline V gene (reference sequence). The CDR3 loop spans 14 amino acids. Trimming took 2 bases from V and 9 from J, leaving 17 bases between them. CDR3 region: CASSLVPSGRGQYF. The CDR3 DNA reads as TGTGCCAGCAGTTTAGTCCCATCAGGGCGGGGGCAGTACTTC.